This T cell receptor (beta chain) was observed in a study of vaccination effects on CD4 cells after COVID-19. Study as a whole: Wells of around 2.2 million PBMC each were grown with 10 IU/ml IL-2 and approximately 9.6 ug/ml peptides.

Per the germline V gene, CDR1 is MNHEY and CDR2 is SVGAGI. The CDR3 is made up of 13 amino acids. The V gene end was trimmed by 7 bases and the J gene end by 3 bases; junction bases not matched to a gene: 5. With roughly 10 days of culture completed, CD4+ T cells were isolated. Everyone in the study got two shots of either the BNT162b2 or mRNA-1273 vaccine. Vaccine recipients, nucleocapsid antibody negative, had no prior SARS-CoV-2 infection. Of note for this clone: The antigen is not known.

Produced via immunoSEQ multiplex PCR; TCRdb's table is partial and in-frame only. This table holds about 66,000 clones, less than 80% found once. The TCR sequence derives from a human donor who received a COVID-19 vaccine. The source was CD4+ T cells from PBMCs cultured without peptide, collected after COVID-19 vaccination. The V and J genes are TRBV6-5 and TRBJ1-2, with 7 bases matching TRBD1. CDR3 in DNA: TGTGCCAGCAACCCCACAGGGGACTATGGCTACACCTTC. Translation gives CASNPTGDYGYTF.